The 2 T cell receptor beta chains listed next were all sequenced from one sample in a study of control samples from healthy donors and cancer patients. TCRdb's copy holds only in-frame clones and misses some; the assay was immunoSEQ multiplex PCR. The sample holds about 55,000 clones, roughly 87% seen once. The sequencing input was blood. Every receptor here comes from a man aged 50 to 59 in good health.

The chain employs TRBV7-2 and TRBJ2-3, with no clear D. Germline V gene data show CDR1 as SGHTA and CDR2 as FQGNSA. The V end lost 2 bases, the J end lost 6 bases, and 6 bases lay between the germline ends. The CDR3 totals 12 residues. The CDR3 region is CASSLNSDTQYF. CDR3 sequence (DNA): TGTGCCAGCAGCTTAAATAGTGATACGCAGTATTTT.

The V call is TRBV4-1, the J call TRBJ2-1, with D perhaps TRBD2 (5 bases). The length of the CDR3 is 16 residues. Germline V gene sequence: CDR1 MGHRA, CDR2 YSYEKL. V was trimmed by 0 bases and J by 4 bases, leaving 13 bases between them. CDR3 DNA: TGCGCCAGCAGCCAAGACCGTCTAGCCGGATACAATGAGCAGTTCTTC. Its translation: CASSQDRLAGYNEQFF.